This paragraph reports one T cell receptor (beta chain). The CDR3 consists of 14 residues. CDR1 is MNHEY, CDR2 SMNVEV, per germline (reference sequence). Trimming cost V 1 base and J 4 bases, with 9 bases left between them. TCRdb itself ran the 5' RACE reads through MiXCR, one entry per CDR3 protein. The table lists a few hundred thousand distinct CDR3 sequences, around 8% of them singletons. The source of the sample is a study of identical twins. These data were likewise used in another study, on yellow fever vaccine responses in identical twins. That paper states: Twins' vaccine T cell responses reportedly seemed partly convergent and partly personalized.

The V gene is TRBV27, the J gene TRBJ2-3; D not resolved. The sample consisted of CD8+ T cells sorted from blood. This TCR came from a woman in her late teens or twenties in good health. CDR3 DNA sequence: TGTGCCAGCAGTTTATTTGGGGATCCAGATACGCAGTATTTT. Its translation is CASSLFGDPDTQYF.